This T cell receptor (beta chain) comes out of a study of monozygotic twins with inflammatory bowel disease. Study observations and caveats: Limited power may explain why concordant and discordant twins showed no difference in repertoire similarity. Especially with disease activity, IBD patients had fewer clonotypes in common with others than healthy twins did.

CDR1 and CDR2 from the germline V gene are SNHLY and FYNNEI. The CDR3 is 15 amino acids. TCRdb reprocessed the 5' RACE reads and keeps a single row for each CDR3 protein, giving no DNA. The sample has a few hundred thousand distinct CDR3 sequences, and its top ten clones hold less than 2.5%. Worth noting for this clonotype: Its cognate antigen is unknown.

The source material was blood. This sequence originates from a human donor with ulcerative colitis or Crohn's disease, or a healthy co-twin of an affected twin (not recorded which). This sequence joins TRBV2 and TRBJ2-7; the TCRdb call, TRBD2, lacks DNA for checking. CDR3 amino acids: CASSELAELAYEQYF.